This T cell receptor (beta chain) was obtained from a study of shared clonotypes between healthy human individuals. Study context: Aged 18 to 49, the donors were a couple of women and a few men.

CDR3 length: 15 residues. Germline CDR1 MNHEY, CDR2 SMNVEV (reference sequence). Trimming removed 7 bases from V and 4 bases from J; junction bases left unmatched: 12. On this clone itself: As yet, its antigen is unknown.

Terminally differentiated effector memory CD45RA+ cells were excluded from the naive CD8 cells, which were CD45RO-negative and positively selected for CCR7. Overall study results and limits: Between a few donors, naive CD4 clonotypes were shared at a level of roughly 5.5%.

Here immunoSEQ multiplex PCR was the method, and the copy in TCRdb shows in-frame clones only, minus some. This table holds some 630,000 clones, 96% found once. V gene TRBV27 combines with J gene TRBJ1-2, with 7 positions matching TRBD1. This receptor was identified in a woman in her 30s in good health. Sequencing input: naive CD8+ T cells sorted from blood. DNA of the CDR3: TGTGCCAGCACCCAATCAGGGGGGGTCAGCTATGGCTACACCTTC. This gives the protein CASTQSGGVSYGYTF.